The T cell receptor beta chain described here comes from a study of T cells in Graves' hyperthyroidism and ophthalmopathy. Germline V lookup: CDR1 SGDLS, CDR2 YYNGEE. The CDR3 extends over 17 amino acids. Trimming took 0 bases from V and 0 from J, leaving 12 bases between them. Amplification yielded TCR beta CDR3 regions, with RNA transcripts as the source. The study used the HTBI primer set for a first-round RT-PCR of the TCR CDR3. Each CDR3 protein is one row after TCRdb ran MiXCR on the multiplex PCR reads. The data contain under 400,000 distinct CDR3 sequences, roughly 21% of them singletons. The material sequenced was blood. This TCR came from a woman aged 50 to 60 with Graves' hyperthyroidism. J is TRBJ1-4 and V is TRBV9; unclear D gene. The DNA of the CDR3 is TGTGCCAGCAGCGTAGATGGGAGGGCAGCAACTAATGAAAAACTGTTTTTT. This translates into CASSVDGRAATNEKLFF.